These 12 T cell receptor beta chains were all obtained from the same sample, sequenced in a study of blood T cells in healthy people across ages. Using a J-beta primer mix together with a sample-barcoded 5' primer, a second PCR was run for roughly 7 to 11 cycles. TCRdb re-derived calls from the 5' RACE reads in MiXCR, one entry per CDR3 protein. The data hold over a million distinct CDR3 sequences, with roughly 24% observed a single time. The sample was also linked to a second study, of T cells of mothers and their children.

Sequencing was performed on blood. The source of these receptors is a girl aged 2 to 9 in good health.

This clonotype was counted between two and nine times. V usage is TRBV6-5 and J usage is TRBJ1-6, with 7 nucleotides matching TRBD1. CDR1 is MNHEY, CDR2 SVGAGI, per germline. CDR3 length: 15 residues. V lost 5 bases, J lost 9 bases, and 10 bases stayed unmatched. The CDR3 DNA is TGTGCCAGCAGTGCGTCAAGGGCAGGGGGTTCACCCCTCCACTTT. As protein: CASSASRAGGSPLHF.

Only a few counts were recorded for this clonotype. The chain recombines TRBV7-2 with TRBJ2-3; 14 bases align to TRBD2. After removal of 3 bases from V and 4 bases from J, the junction contained 3 bases not matched to a gene. This CDR3 region has 16 residues. Germline CDR1 reads SGHTA; CDR2 reads FQGNSA. CDR3 bases: TGTGCCAGCAGCTTGGGGACTAGCGGGAGATCAGATACGCAGTATTTT. It codes for CASSLGTSGRSDTQYF. Filled out from reference TRBV7-2 and TRBJ2-3, the complete variable domain reads GAGVSQSPSNKVTEKGKDVELRCDPISGHTALYWYRQSLGQGLEFLIYFQGNSAPDKSGLPSDRFSAERTGGSVSTLTIQRTQQEDSAVYLCASSLGTSGRSDTQYFGPGTRLTVL.

The chain combines TRBV27 with TRBJ2-5, with 11 bases lining up with TRBD2. The germline CDR1 and CDR2 sequences are MNHEY and SMNVEV (reference sequence). V lost 4 bases and J lost 2; bases outside the gene matches: 6. This CDR3 has 16 residues. CDR3 DNA sequence: TGTGCCAGCAGTTCCATACTAGCGGGGGTACAAGAGACCCAGTACTTC. Translation: CASSSILAGVQETQYF.

The chain links TRBV29-1 to TRBJ1-1; 8 nucleotides align to TRBD1. CDR1 and CDR2 from the germline V gene are SQVTM and ANQGSEA. V lost 6 bases to trimming and J lost 5 bases; unmatched junction nucleotides: 5. CDR3 length: 12 amino acids. CDR3 loop: CSVVQGGTEAFF. The DNA of the CDR3 is TGCAGCGTGGTACAGGGGGGAACTGAAGCTTTCTTT.

The J gene is TRBJ2-3, the V gene TRBV12-3 or TRBV12-4; D is uncertain. V dropped 7 bases and J dropped 1 base, with 9 bases sitting between them. The CDR3 is 13 amino acids. The CDR3 DNA sequence: TGTGCCAGCAATCTACCCGGCACAGATACGCAGTATTTT. Residues: CASNLPGTDTQYF.

The rearrangement joins TRBV20-1 to TRBJ2-1, with a weak D call TRBD1 (6 bases). The J call may be mistaken, given a closer DNA end match to TRBJ2-5. The germline CDR1 and CDR2 sequences are DFQATT and SNEGSKA (reference sequence). The CDR3 spans 14 residues. Here the CDR3 reads CSARRGQSQETQYF. The CDR3 DNA reads TGCAGTGCTAGACGGGGACAATCCCAAGAGACCCAGTACTTC.

CDR3 sequence: CASSVSTGLGGYTF. CDR3 nucleotide sequence: TGCGCCAGCAGCGTATCCACAGGGCTGGGCGGCTACACCTTC. This chain connects TRBV5-1 to TRBJ1-2, with D perhaps TRBD1 (6 bases). CDR1 is SGHRS and CDR2 is YFSETQ in the germline V gene. V gave up 4 bases and J gave up 8 bases, with 18 bases separating them. CDR3 size: 14 residues. The full variable domain, in which reference TRBV5-1 and TRBJ1-2 provide the parts outside the CDR3, is KAGVTQTPRYLIKTRGQQVTLSCSPISGHRSVSWYQQTPGQGLQFLFEYFSETQRNKGNFPGRFSGRQFSNSRSEMNVSTLELGDSALYLCASSVSTGLGGYTFGSGTRLTVV.

This clonotype was seen a few times. The gene calls are TRBV27 and TRBJ2-5, with D possibly matching TRBD2 (5 bases). Germline loops: CDR1 MNHEY, CDR2 SMNVEV (reference sequence). Trimming took off 0 bases at V and 5 bases at J, with 13 bases between the two ends. CDR3 length equals 15 residues. The CDR3 DNA is TGTGCCAGCAGTTTATCCGGTGGGAGCGCCGAGACCCAGTACTTC. The encoded protein is CASSLSGGSAETQYF.

This clonotype was observed a handful of times. The chain recombines TRBV20-1 with TRBJ2-5; 9 bases are a match to TRBD2. The DNA matches TRBJ2-1 better at its end, which makes the J call doubtful. The length of the CDR3 is 13 residues. Per the germline V gene, CDR1 is DFQATT and CDR2 is SNEGSKA (reference sequence). In DNA form, the CDR3 reads TGCAGTGCTAGACCTAGCGGGAAGGGTGAGCAGTTCTTC. As protein: CSARPSGKGEQFF.

This chain connects TRBV7-8 to TRBJ2-4; a weak D match, TRBD2 (6 bases). This CDR3 contains 16 residues. The V gene lost 2 bases and the J gene lost 2 bases, with 13 bases spanning the gap. Germline V gives CDR1 SGHVS, CDR2 FQNEAQ. CDR3 DNA: TGTGCCAGCAGCTTATCCGTCGGGGGTTCCAAAAACATTCAGTACTTC. Its protein product is CASSLSVGGSKNIQYF.

The chain couples TRBV6-5 to TRBJ2-3, with a possible D match to TRBD1 (6 bases). Trimming took off 6 bases at V and 10 bases at J, with 17 bases between the two ends. This CDR3 is built from 13 residues. CDR1 and CDR2 (germline): MNHEY, SVGAGI. The CDR3 bases are TGTGCCAGCAGGCGAAAACAGGGCGCGGCGCAGTATTTT. Encoded protein: CASRRKQGAAQYF.

The V gene is TRBV7-2, the J gene TRBJ1-1, with D possibly being TRBD1 (5 bases). Trimming stripped 0 bases from V and 4 bases from J, with 12 bases between. The CDR3 is made up of 15 amino acids. Germline CDR1 reads SGHTA; CDR2 reads FQGNSA. CDR3 region: CASSLAGWGGTEAFF. The CDR3 coding sequence is TGTGCCAGCAGCTTAGCGGGGTGGGGGGGCACTGAAGCTTTCTTT.